These T cell receptor beta chains were read from a single sample in a study of cytomegalovirus exposure and HLA in healthy donors. The protocol was immunoSEQ multiplex PCR, while the TCRdb copy is restricted to in-frame clones and leaves out a portion. Among some 150,000 clones listed, 94% were seen once. The sample taken for sequencing was PBMCs. These receptors were obtained from a man between 18 and 29 years old in good health and CMV-seropositive. Each CDR3 is given with its conserved first and last residue. A D gene is named only where the DNA matches it firmly. Expanded clones are given a class, and other clones once, few, many or no size at all.

>NA|NA|TRBV28|15|TRBJ1-4
CASSLSSQGEEKLFF
TGTGCCAGCAGCCTCAGTTCACAAGGAGAGGAAAAACTGTTTTTT
>NA|NA|TRBV7-9|13|TRBJ2-7
CASSLGQGNKQYF
TGTGCCAGCAGCTTAGGTCAGGGCAACAAGCAGTACTTC
>NA|NA|TRBV7-3|14|TRBJ2-3
CASSPDFGTDTQYF
TGTGCCAGCAGCCCGGACTTTGGCACAGATACGCAGTATTTT
>NA|NA|TRBV5-4|15|TRBJ2-1
CASSLDPTEYNEQFF
TGTGCCAGCAGCTTGGATCCGACGGAGTACAATGAGCAGTTCTTC
>NA|TRBD1|TRBV2|16|TRBJ2-3
CASSDGGQGFTDTQYF
TGTGCCAGCAGTGATGGCGGACAGGGGTTCACAGATACGCAGTATTTT
>NA|NA|TRBV5-6|13|TRBJ1-1
CASSTDDRNEAFF
TGTGCCAGCAGCACCGATGACAGAAATGAAGCTTTCTTT
>NA|NA|TRBV6-1|16|TRBJ1-3
CASSEFTLVLGNTIYF
TGTGCCAGCAGTGAATTTACTTTGGTTCTCGGAAACACCATATATTTT
>NA|NA|TRBV28|14|TRBJ1-5
CASIPAGSNQPQHF
TGTGCCAGCATCCCGGCGGGTAGCAATCAGCCCCAGCATTTT
>NA|TRBD1|TRBV9|14|TRBJ2-7
CASSVGQEYSEQYF
TGTGCCAGCAGCGTGGGACAGGAGTACTCCGAGCAGTACTTC
>NA|TRBD2|TRBV7-6|16|TRBJ2-5
CASSLIAGGRTETQYF
TGTGCCAGCAGCTTAATAGCGGGAGGGCGTACTGAGACCCAGTACTTC
>NA|TRBD2|TRBV28|16|TRBJ2-1
CASSPSRPGGSNEQFF
TGTGCCAGCAGTCCGTCCCGACCGGGAGGTTCCAATGAGCAGTTCTTC
>once|TRBD2|TRBV27|14|TRBJ2-1
CASSFGLAGDGQFF
TGTGCCAGCAGTTTTGGTCTAGCGGGGGATGGGCAGTTCTTC
>NA|NA|TRBV2|13|TRBJ1-5
CASRAGGNQPQHF
TGTGCCAGCAGGGCAGGGGGCAATCAGCCCCAGCATTTT
>NA|NA|TRBV5-5|14|TRBJ2-5
CASSLVSLQETQYF
TGTGCCAGCAGCTTGGTGTCACTCCAAGAGACCCAGTACTTC
>NA|NA|TRBV29-1|12|TRBJ2-2
CSVDAGIGELFF
TGCAGCGTTGATGCAGGGATCGGGGAGCTGTTTTTT
>NA|NA|TRBV7-2|16|TRBJ2-5
CASSLLGSAAGETQYF
TGTGCCAGCAGTCTCCTCGGGAGCGCGGCAGGAGAGACCCAGTACTTC
>NA|TRBD1|TRBV5-6|14|TRBJ2-7
CASSLPGQGALRYF
TGTGCCAGCAGCTTGCCGGGACAGGGGGCGCTTCGGTACTTC
>NA|NA|TRBV5-1|15|TRBJ1-5
CASTPAPGTGEPQHF
TGCGCCAGCACCCCAGCCCCCGGGACGGGGGAGCCCCAGCATTTT
>NA|TRBD1|TRBV15|16|TRBJ2-7
CATSRRSRDRAHEQYF
TGTGCCACCAGCAGACGCAGCCGGGACAGGGCTCACGAGCAGTACTTC
>NA|TRBD1|TRBV30|18|TRBJ2-7
CASHNKLGQRIGPYEQYF
TGTGCCTCGCACAACAAGTTGGGACAGAGAATAGGACCCTACGAGCAGTACTTC
>NA|TRBD1|TRBV28|14|TRBJ1-2
CASTKGGANYGYTF
TGTGCCAGCACTAAAGGGGGCGCGAACTATGGCTACACCTTC
>NA|NA|TRBV2|13|TRBJ2-5
CASRDSPPETQYF
TGTGCCAGCAGGGACAGTCCCCCAGAGACCCAGTACTTC
>NA|TRBD1|TRBV2|13|TRBJ2-7
CASSDQDRTIGYF
TGTGCCAGCAGTGATCAGGACAGGACCATCGGGTACTTC
>NA|TRBD1|TRBV5-4|14|TRBJ2-7
CASSVGTGTYEQYF
TGTGCCAGCAGCGTGGGGACAGGGACCTACGAGCAGTACTTC
>NA|TRBD2|TRBV13|16|TRBJ2-3
CASSTRSGGSSDTQYF
TGTGCCAGCAGCACCCGGTCGGGCGGGAGCTCAGATACGCAGTATTTT
>NA|TRBD2|TRBV2|15|TRBJ2-7
CASSPSSGMGYEQYF
TGTGCCAGCAGCCCTTCTAGCGGGATGGGATACGAGCAGTACTTC
>NA|NA|TRBV13|16|TRBJ1-1
CASSPEGGRMNTEAFF
TGTGCCAGCAGCCCCGAGGGGGGGCGCATGAACACTGAAGCTTTCTTT
>NA|NA|TRBV6-5|14|TRBJ2-6
CASRTISGANVLTF
TGTGCCAGCAGGACTATCTCTGGGGCCAACGTCCTGACTTTC
>NA|TRBD1|TRBV30|14|TRBJ2-1
CAWRRTGRGNEQFF
TGTGCCTGGAGGCGGACAGGGCGCGGAAATGAGCAGTTCTTC
>NA|TRBD1|TRBV5-1|14|TRBJ1-2
CASAPGGGEGGYTF
TGCGCCAGCGCTCCAGGAGGGGGCGAGGGGGGCTACACCTTC
>NA|NA|TRBV7-2|13|TRBJ2-1
CASNSGAYNEQFF
TGTGCCAGCAACTCCGGGGCCTACAATGAGCAGTTCTTC
>NA|NA|TRBV5-1|15|TRBJ1-5
CASSKDPGLGQPQHF
TGCGCCAGCAGCAAAGACCCAGGGCTCGGCCAGCCCCAGCATTTT
>NA|TRBD2|TRBV2|15|TRBJ2-2
CASSPGLEAAGELFF
TGTGCCAGCAGTCCCGGACTAGAGGCGGCCGGGGAGCTGTTTTTT
>NA|NA|TRBV2|13|TRBJ2-2
CASRNRAPGELFF
TGTGCCAGCAGGAACAGGGCTCCCGGGGAGCTGTTTTTT
>NA|NA|TRBV9|15|TRBJ2-1
CASSVAGDPYNEQFF
TGTGCCAGCAGCGTAGCGGGGGACCCATACAATGAGCAGTTCTTC
>NA|NA|TRBV10-3|16|TRBJ2-7
CAISESRGGSSYEQYF
TGTGCCATCAGTGAGTCGAGGGGGGGCAGCTCCTACGAGCAGTACTTC
>NA|TRBD2|TRBV9|16|TRBJ2-5
CASSVAGGRVGETQYF
TGTGCCAGCAGCGTAGCCGGCGGGAGGGTCGGAGAGACCCAGTACTTC
>NA|NA|TRBV14|14|TRBJ2-5
CASSQAGQSETQYF
TGTGCCAGCAGCCAGGCGGGACAGTCCGAGACCCAGTACTTC
>NA|NA|TRBV9|12|TRBJ2-2
CASSRGRPELFF
TGTGCCAGCAGCCGAGGCCGACCGGAGCTGTTTTTT